This T cell receptor (beta chain) was recorded in a study of metastatic and nonmetastatic thyroid tumors. Across the whole study: Repertoire comparisons spanned blood and tumor or nodule tissue from malignant and benign thyroid patients.

All patients reached thyroid surgery having received no treatment beforehand. General observations from the study: Reported TCR beta diversity, measured in blood and tumor, was significantly higher for malignant thyroid tumors than for benign nodules.

Of note for this clone: Its matching antigen is unknown.

The V gene's germline CDR1 is SGHNT and CDR2 YYREEE (reference sequence). The CDR3 runs 15 residues. V lost 3 bases and J lost 2; bases outside the gene matches: 5. As originally analysed: What underpinned the distant-metastasis classifier for papillary thyroid cancer was the set of CDR3 differences across clinicopathological groups. Using MiXCR, TCRdb re-called clones from the PCR reads. TCRdb, rather than the study authors, made the V and J calls. The table lists 10,000 or so clones, just under 30% of them singletons. The J gene is TRBJ1-2, the V gene TRBV5-4, with 9 bases matching TRBD1. This clonotype originated in a female donor with papillary thyroid cancer or a benign thyroid nodule (not recorded which). Some clones in this sample may be carry-over from other donors' samples. Sequencing was done on a sample of tumor tissue. CDR3 residues: CASSSTGGLNYGYTF. CDR3 in DNA: TGTGCCAGCAGCTCGACAGGGGGATTGAACTATGGCTACACCTTC.